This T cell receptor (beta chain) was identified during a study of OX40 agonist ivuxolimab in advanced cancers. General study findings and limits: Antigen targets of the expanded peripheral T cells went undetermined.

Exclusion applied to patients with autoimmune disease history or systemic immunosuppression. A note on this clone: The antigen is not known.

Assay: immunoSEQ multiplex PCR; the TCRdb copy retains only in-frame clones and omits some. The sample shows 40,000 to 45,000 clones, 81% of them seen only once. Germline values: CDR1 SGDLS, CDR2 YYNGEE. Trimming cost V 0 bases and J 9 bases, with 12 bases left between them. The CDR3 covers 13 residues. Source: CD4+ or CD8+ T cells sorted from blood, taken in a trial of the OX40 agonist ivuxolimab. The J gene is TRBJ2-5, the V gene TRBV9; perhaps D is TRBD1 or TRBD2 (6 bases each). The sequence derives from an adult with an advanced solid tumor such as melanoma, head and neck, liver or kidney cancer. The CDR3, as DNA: TGTGCCAGCAGCGTAGTCGAAGGGGGGTCCCAGTACTTC. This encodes CASSVVEGGSQYF.